Shown below are 26 T cell receptor beta chains from a single sample sequenced in a study of T cells in Graves' hyperthyroidism and ophthalmopathy. What was amplified from RNA transcripts were TCR beta CDR3 regions. RT-PCR in the first round (using the HTBI primer set) targeted the TCR CDR3. TCRdb reanalysed the multiplex PCR reads using MiXCR and keeps one entry per CDR3 protein. Here the sample spans about 350,000 distinct CDR3 sequences, over 12% being singletons. The sequenced material came from blood. These receptor sequences come from an older woman with Graves' ophthalmopathy.

This clonotype was counted many times. CDR3: CAWSGGDGNQPQHF. The DNA for the CDR3 is TGTGCCTGGAGTGGAGGGGATGGCAATCAGCCCCAGCATTTT. The V and J genes are TRBV30 and TRBJ1-5; tentative D call: TRBD1 (5 bases). The CDR3 totals 14 residues. CDR1 is GTSNPN, CDR2 SVGIG, per germline (reference sequence). V lost 1 base and J lost 2, with 9 bases in between.

This rearrangement joins TRBV5-1 to TRBJ2-7, with 10 bases identical to TRBD1. In germline, CDR1 is SGHRS, CDR2 YFSETQ. V was clipped by 0 bases and J by 3 bases; unmatched bases: 3. The CDR3 extends over 15 amino acids. CDR3 sequence reads: CASSLAGQGDYEQYF. DNA for the CDR3: TGCGCCAGCAGCTTGGCCGGACAGGGGGACTACGAGCAGTACTTC.

The chain recombines TRBV4-2 with TRBJ2-1; either TRBD1 or TRBD2 may supply D (6 bases each). Germline V gene sequence: CDR1 LGHNA, CDR2 YNFKEQ. V was cut by 4 bases and J by 2 bases, with 21 bases left in between. The CDR3 length is 18 residues. The CDR3 DNA reads TGTGCCAGCAGCCCCCAGGAGATAGGGGGAGGCCCCTACAATGAGCAGTTCTTC. Protein product: CASSPQEIGGGPYNEQFF.

Remarks on this clonotype: An end of the junction does not agree with germline; a read error may underlie this. The rearrangement uses TRBV28 and TRBJ1-3; unclear D gene. Germline V lookup: CDR1 MDHEN, CDR2 SYDVKM. This CDR3 region has 14 residues. CDR3 in amino acids: CASSFGRPGNAIYF. The CDR3, as DNA: TGTGCCAGCAGTTTCGGCAGACCTGGAAACGCCATATATTTT.

At least ten counts were recorded for this clonotype. The CDR3 DNA sequence: TGTGCCAGCAGTCAACCTAGCGGGAGGTCCTACAATGAGCAGTTCTTC. Encoded protein: CASSQPSGRSYNEQFF. The V and J genes are TRBV3-1 and TRBJ2-1; the match to TRBD2 covers 11 bases. V dropped 6 bases and J dropped 1; count of bases not matched to a gene: 5. The CDR3 has 16 residues. Germline CDR1 LGHDT, CDR2 YNNKEL (reference sequence).

In this sample, this clonotype turned up many times. V usage is TRBV2 and J usage is TRBJ2-5; D possibly corresponds to TRBD2 (6 bases). V shed 4 bases and J shed 2 bases, with 14 bases lying between them. This CDR3 has 15 amino acids. The V gene's germline CDR1 is SNHLY and CDR2 FYNNEI. CDR3 protein: CASSGLVVGQETQYF. The CDR3 DNA reads as TGTGCCAGCAGTGGACTAGTAGTGGGGCAAGAGACCCAGTACTTC.

The sample holds many counts of this clonotype. The CDR3 protein is CASSPDPGGTEAFF. The CDR3 DNA follows: TGCGCCAGCAGCCCCGACCCAGGGGGCACTGAAGCTTTCTTT. This sequence joins TRBV5-1 and TRBJ1-1, with TRBD1 matching over 7 bases. CDR3 size: 14 residues. Germline-derived CDR1 and CDR2 are SGHRS and YFSETQ. V lost 4 bases and J lost 4; bases outside the gene matches: 7.

V is TRBV27 and J is TRBJ1-6; D is unclear. The V gene's germline CDR1 is MNHEY and CDR2 SMNVEV (reference sequence). V shed 4 bases and J shed 0 bases, with 16 bases lying between them. This CDR3 contains 18 residues. In DNA form, the CDR3 reads TGTGCCAGCAGTTCCAGACCTGTCGGGAGCTCCTATAATTCACCCCTCCACTTT. This encodes CASSSRPVGSSYNSPLHF.

This clonotype was observed a few times. The CDR3 nucleotides read TGCAGCGTTGACCTTACAGGGAACACTGAAGCTTTCTTT. Translated: CSVDLTGNTEAFF. The chain is built from TRBV29-1 and TRBJ1-1, with D tentatively TRBD1 (5 bases). In germline, CDR1 is SQVTM, CDR2 ANQGSEA. With 3 bases removed from V and 1 base from J, the gap between germline ends came to 9 bases. The CDR3 covers 13 residues.

This chain links TRBV11-2 with TRBJ2-5; D gene uncertain. CDR3 length: 14 residues. The V gene lost 9 bases and the J gene lost 4 bases, with 18 bases spanning the gap. Germline CDR1 reads SGHAT; CDR2 reads FQNNGV. CDR3 nucleotides: TGTGCCAGTTCTGCACTGCTCCCGAGAGAGACCCAGTACTTC. Encoded protein: CASSALLPRETQYF.

This clonotype was found many times. The chain couples TRBV20-1 to TRBJ2-1; D possibly corresponds to TRBD2 (6 bases). The germline V gene has CDR1 DFQATT and CDR2 SNEGSKA (reference sequence). V lost 6 bases, J lost 10 bases, and 22 bases lay in between. The CDR3 has 14 amino acids. CDR3 region: CSAVALLALAEQFF. The CDR3 DNA is TGCAGTGCGGTAGCATTGCTAGCGCTAGCCGAGCAGTTCTTC.

Note on this clonotype: A much larger clone lies a single base off, so this may be a read error. The chain uses TRBV30 and TRBJ2-5; TRBD2 matches at 7 bases. The CDR3 extends over 15 amino acids. V dropped 3 bases and J dropped 0; count of bases not matched to a gene: 7. The germline CDR1 and CDR2 sequences are GTSNPN and SVGIG (reference sequence). CDR3 sequence (DNA): TGTGCCTGGAGGGCCTTCGGGAGGTACCAAGAGACCCAGTACTTC. It translates to CAWRAFGRYQETQYF.

This clonotype has only a few counts. This rearrangement joins TRBV12-5 to TRBJ2-4, with D maybe TRBD2 (6 bases). There are 13 residues in the CDR3. With 5 bases removed from V and 4 bases from J, the gap between germline ends came to 9 bases. Germline V gene sequence: CDR1 LGHNT, CDR2 FRNRAP. The CDR3 region is CASGMSGKNIQYF. The CDR3 bases are TGTGCTAGTGGTATGAGCGGGAAAAACATTCAGTACTTC.

This clonotype was seen more than once but under ten times. This clone may be a read error of a much larger clone one base away. V usage is TRBV6-5 and J usage is TRBJ2-5; 9 bases are shared with TRBD2. The length of the CDR3 is 14 residues. Per the germline V gene, CDR1 is MNHEY and CDR2 is SVGAGI. CDR3 amino acids: CANSYTSGQETQYF. The CDR3 bases are TGTGCCAACAGTTACACTAGCGGGCAAGAGACCCAGTACTTC.

This clonotype was observed at least ten times. The chain carries TRBV20-1 and TRBJ2-7; 8 nucleotides match TRBD2. CDR1 and CDR2 from the germline V gene are DFQATT and SNEGSKA (reference sequence). V was pared by 6 bases and J by 0 bases, with 7 bases of the junction left unmatched. The CDR3 has 14 amino acids. CDR3 residues: CSAGRLANSYEQYF. CDR3 nucleotides: TGCAGTGCCGGAAGACTAGCGAACTCCTACGAGCAGTACTTC.

This clonotype was counted at least ten times. The genes are TRBV6-1 and TRBJ2-1; TRBD2 agrees at 11 bases. Germline loops: CDR1 MNHNS, CDR2 SASEGT. V dropped 6 bases and J dropped 7; count of bases not matched to a gene: 5. The CDR3 consists of 14 residues. CDR3 nucleotides: TGTGCCAGCAGGACTAGCGGGGTACCTAATGAGCAGTTCTTC. Translation: CASRTSGVPNEQFF.

This rearrangement joins TRBV5-6 to TRBJ1-2; the D gene is possibly TRBD1 (6 bases). Trimming cost V 2 bases and J 9 bases, with 14 bases left between them. The CDR3 has 13 amino acids. Germline CDR1 reads SGHDT; CDR2 reads YYEEEE. The CDR3 reads CASSLGQGRRYTF. As DNA, the CDR3 is TGTGCCAGCAGCTTAGGTCAGGGGCGTCGCTACACCTTC.

This clonotype was seen at least ten times. V and J are TRBV6-1 and TRBJ1-5; TRBD1 might be the D (6 bases). Per germline, CDR1 MNHNS and CDR2 SASEGT. The CDR3 covers 16 residues. With 6 bases removed from V and 1 base from J, the gap between germline ends came to 16 bases. In DNA, the CDR3 is TGTGCCAGCAGCTCCCCGGGGGCGGCGAGCAATCAGCCCCAGCATTTT. Protein product: CASSSPGAASNQPQHF.

This clonotype was detected a few times. CDR3 residues: CASSLDNYEQYF. The DNA of the CDR3 is TGTGCCAGCAGCTTGGATAACTACGAGCAGTACTTC. The V gene is TRBV7-2, the J gene TRBJ2-7; D is unresolved. Germline V lookup: CDR1 SGHTA, CDR2 FQGNSA. The CDR3 loop spans 12 amino acids. The V end lost 3 bases, the J end lost 3 bases, and 6 bases lay between the germline ends.

CDR3 protein: CASSMAEGSNSPLHF. The CDR3 DNA follows: TGTGCCAGCAGCATGGCAGAGGGGAGCAATTCACCCCTCCACTTT. The V and J genes are TRBV3-1 and TRBJ1-6; weak D call: TRBD1 (5 bases). CDR3 size: 15 residues. CDR1 is LGHDT, CDR2 YNNKEL, per germline (reference sequence). V lost 5 bases and J lost 7, with 15 bases in between.

J is TRBJ2-3 and V is TRBV4-2; D remains unclear. Germline-derived CDR1 and CDR2 are LGHNA and YNFKEQ. This CDR3 is built from 12 residues. V lost 4 bases to trimming and J lost 6 bases, with 8 bases between them. The CDR3 sequence is CASSPYRDTQYF. CDR3 coding DNA: TGTGCCAGCAGCCCGTATCGGGATACGCAGTATTTT.

This clonotype was detected only a few times. The rearrangement links TRBV28 to TRBJ2-5; no definite D call. The V end was cut by 5 bases, the J end by 5 bases, with 9 bases between. CDR1 and CDR2 (germline): MDHEN, SYDVKM. The CDR3 contains 12 residues. CDR3 sequence reads: CASSRIGETQYF. As DNA, the CDR3 is TGTGCCAGCAGTAGAATTGGCGAGACCCAGTACTTC.

Worth noting for this clonotype: A much larger clone lies one base from this, so it may be a read error. Since the CDR3 does not end with the conserved phenylalanine or tryptophan, this likely comes from a read error. The chain joins TRBV6-1 to TRBJ2-7; D unresolved. V was shortened by 7 bases and J by 4 bases, with 14 bases between the two germline ends. In germline, CDR1 is MNHNS, CDR2 SASEGT. This CDR3 contains 13 residues. CDR3 DNA: TGTGCCAGCATCTCCCCAGGCAGTTACGAGCAGTACCTC. Amino acid sequence: CASISPGSYEQYL.

This clonotype was seen only a few times. This rearrangement joins TRBV6-4 to TRBJ2-7, with a weak D call TRBD2 (6 bases). V dropped 5 bases and J dropped 0 bases, with 11 bases sitting between them. The CDR3 has 14 residues. Germline CDR1 MRHNA, CDR2 SNTAGT. CDR3 amino acids: CASSRELGSYEQYF. As DNA, the CDR3 is TGTGCCAGCAGTCGGGAGCTTGGCTCCTACGAGCAGTACTTC.

V and J are TRBV10-2 and TRBJ2-7, with 9 bases matching TRBD2. CDR3 length: 14 amino acids. Trimming took 2 bases from V and 6 from J; bases not matched to a gene: 5. Per the germline V gene, CDR1 is WSHSY and CDR2 is SAAADI. CDR3 amino acids: CASSEILAGREQYF. CDR3 coding DNA: TGCGCCAGCAGTGAGATTCTAGCGGGACGCGAGCAGTACTTC.

This clonotype was counted at least ten times. The V and J genes are TRBV11-2 and TRBJ2-3; D call uncertain. V was pared by 1 base and J by 5 bases, with 10 bases between. The CDR3 has 14 amino acids. Germline lookup yields CDR1 SGHAT and CDR2 FQNNGV. Written as DNA, the CDR3 is TGTGCCAGCAGCTTAGTAGCCCGCGGAGATACGCAGTATTTT. Translated, it gives CASSLVARGDTQYF.